The T cell receptor beta chain under discussion was sequenced for a study of cytomegalovirus exposure and HLA in healthy donors. The study's findings and limits: With later analysis, a missense DCLRE1C variant became linked to TCR beta V- and J-gene trimming.

Of note for this clone: Its antigen is still unknown.

Trimming cost V 7 bases and J 6 bases; bases outside gene matches: 4. Per the germline V gene, CDR1 is MNHEY and CDR2 is SVGAGI. This CDR3 region has 14 residues. The PCR contained 60 Vbeta and 13 Jbeta primers. TCRdb's copy holds only in-frame clones and misses some; the assay was immunoSEQ multiplex PCR. The sample's table shows around 50,000 clones. Sequenced input: PBMCs. This sequence was found in a woman aged 35 to 49 in good health and CMV-seronegative. The chain employs TRBV6-5 and TRBJ2-2, with 11 bases fitting TRBD1. The CDR3 loop is CASMRTGGAGELFF. CDR3 nucleotides: TGTGCCAGCATGAGGACAGGGGGCGCCGGGGAGCTGTTTTTT.